This record covers a single T cell receptor beta chain. The protocol was immunoSEQ multiplex PCR, while the TCRdb copy is restricted to in-frame clones and leaves out a portion. This sample has some 41,000 clones, with around 85% found just once. Germline CDR1 SEHNR, CDR2 FQNEAQ (reference sequence). The CDR3 spans 16 residues. V was clipped by 4 bases and J by 0 bases, with 15 bases between them. This sample was taken from a study of immune evolution from preneoplasia to lung adenocarcinoma. Input material: FFPE invasive lung adenocarcinoma tissue. The chain recombines TRBV7-9 with TRBJ1-1, with unresolved D. This clonotype was sampled from a person between 55 and 69 years old with lung adenocarcinoma. The CDR3 loop is CASSWGGPALNTEAFF. Written as DNA, the CDR3 is TGTGCCAGCAGCTGGGGAGGGCCCGCCCTGAACACTGAAGCTTTCTTT.